The 18 T cell receptor beta chains listed next were all sequenced from one sample in a study of Graves' ophthalmopathy and Graves' hyperthyroidism. Researchers took RNA transcripts and amplified TCR beta CDR3 regions from them. Investigators did first-round RT-PCR with HTBI primers, then second-round multiplex PCR. MiXCR, run by TCRdb on the multiplex PCR reads, gives a single entry per CDR3 protein. The sample contains around 40,000 distinct CDR3 sequences, about 50% of which appear only once. The sample consisted of peripheral blood. Receptor source: an adult man with Graves' ophthalmopathy.

The gene calls are TRBV2 and TRBJ2-7; 7 bases map to TRBD2. V was pared by 10 bases and J by 7 bases, with 13 bases of the junction left unmatched. In germline, CDR1 is SNHLY, CDR2 FYNNEI. The CDR3 length is 13 residues. This chain's CDR3 is CATEGGRVGEQYF. The CDR3 DNA sequence: TGTGCCACCGAGGGCGGGAGAGTTGGTGAGCAGTACTTC.

A note on this clonotype: This could be a read error, since a much larger clone is one nucleotide away. J is TRBJ2-7 and V is TRBV28, with 8 positions matching TRBD1. J was trimmed by 2 bases and V by 7 bases; bases with no gene match: 7. CDR3 length: 14 amino acids. The V gene's germline CDR1 is MDHEN and CDR2 SYDVKM. The CDR3 protein is CASKTGTGAYEQYF. In DNA form, the CDR3 reads TGTGCCAGCAAAACCGGGACAGGCGCCTACGAGCAGTACTTC. Combining the CDR3 with reference TRBV28 and TRBJ2-7 gives the whole variable domain DVKVTQSSRYLVKRTGEKVFLECVQDMDHENMFWYRQDPGLGLRLIYFSYDVKMKEKGDIPEGYSVSREKKERFSLILESASTNQTSMYLCASKTGTGAYEQYFGPGTRLTVT.

V is TRBV5-1 and J is TRBJ1-1, with TRBD1 matching over 7 bases. The CDR3 spans 14 residues. In germline, CDR1 is SGHRS, CDR2 YFSETQ. With 2 bases clipped from V and 10 bases from J, the junction kept 11 bases outside the gene matches. CDR3 nucleotide sequence: TGCGCCAGCAGCTTAAGTTTCAGGGGGACCGTAGCTTTCTTT. The encoded protein is CASSLSFRGTVAFF.

The chain joins TRBV20-1 to TRBJ2-1, with unresolved D. CDR1 DFQATT and CDR2 SNEGSKA come from the germline V gene (reference sequence). V was clipped by 6 bases and J by 2 bases, with 14 bases between them. CDR3 length: 14 amino acids. The CDR3 loop reads CSANLAQTYNEQFF. In DNA form, the CDR3 reads TGCAGTGCCAATTTGGCCCAGACCTACAATGAGCAGTTCTTC.

The rearrangement joins TRBV15 to TRBJ1-4, with D perhaps TRBD1 (5 bases). Germline assignment: CDR1 LNHNV and CDR2 YYDKDF (reference sequence). The V end was cut by 3 bases, the J end by 6 bases, with 17 bases between. The CDR3 covers 16 residues. The CDR3: CATSRPSEGADEKLFF. For the CDR3, the DNA is TGTGCCACCAGCAGGCCTTCGGAAGGGGCAGATGAAAAACTGTTTTTT.

This sequence joins TRBV2 and TRBJ2-7, with TRBD1 matching 10 bases. Trimming took 7 bases from V and 7 from J; bases not matched to a gene: 7. This CDR3 region has 13 residues. Per germline, CDR1 SNHLY and CDR2 FYNNEI. CDR3 coding DNA: TGTGCCAGCACCCGGGACAGGGGTGAGGAGCAGTACTTC. As protein: CASTRDRGEEQYF.

The chain uses TRBV20-1 and TRBJ1-1; a possible D gene is TRBD1 (5 bases). Germline V gene sequence: CDR1 DFQATT, CDR2 SNEGSKA (reference sequence). CDR3 length: 15 residues. The CDR3 region is CSQKMQGRMNTEAFF. The CDR3 region has the DNA TGCAGCCAGAAGATGCAGGGCCGGATGAACACTGAAGCTTTCTTT.

As for this clonotype: Given a much more abundant clone one base away, this may be a read error. The V gene is TRBV7-9, the J gene TRBJ1-4; D is uncertain. Per the germline V gene, CDR1 is SEHNR and CDR2 is FQNEAQ (reference sequence). The CDR3 runs to 15 residues. This CDR3 is CASSFPSTTNKKLFF. CDR3 in DNA: TGTGCCAGCAGCTTCCCGAGCACAACTAATAAAAAACTGTTTTTT.

CDR3 sequence (DNA): TGTGCCAGCAGTTTATACAGGGGGGGCTCTGGAAACACCATATATTTT. Residues: CASSLYRGGSGNTIYF. This chain links TRBV28 with TRBJ1-3; 8 positions agree with TRBD1. The germline gives CDR1 MDHEN, CDR2 SYDVKM. With V trimmed by 1 base and J by 0 bases, 2 bases remained unmatched. The CDR3 spans 16 residues.

The rearrangement joins TRBV7-9 to TRBJ2-7; D is perhaps TRBD2 (5 bases). The end of the DNA fits TRBJ2-1 better, so the J call may be wrong. Germline loops: CDR1 SEHNR, CDR2 FQNEAQ (reference sequence). This CDR3 spans 12 amino acids. CDR3 sequence (DNA): TGTGCCAGCAGCGTAGACTACCTAGAGCAGTTCTTC. Protein product: CASSVDYLEQFF.

V is TRBV7-8 and J is TRBJ2-7, with 10 bases that match TRBD2. V was pared by 3 bases and J by 2 bases, with 4 bases of the junction left unmatched. CDR1 and CDR2 (germline): SGHVS, FQNEAQ. The length of the CDR3 is 15 residues. CDR3 residues: CASSFSGRPPYEQYF. In DNA form, the CDR3 reads TGTGCCAGCAGCTTTAGCGGGAGGCCCCCCTACGAGCAGTACTTC.

Notes on this clonotype: This CDR3 fails to terminate in the conserved phenylalanine or tryptophan, so it likely reflects a read error. The CDR3, as DNA: TGTGCCAGCAGCTTGGTTGGCAGGGGGACCTACGAGCAGTACCTC. Translated, it gives CASSLVGRGTYEQYL. The chain couples TRBV5-8 to TRBJ2-7, with TRBD1 matching over 7 bases. This CDR3 has 15 residues. Germline CDR1 and CDR2: SGHTS and YDEGEE. The junction had 5 bases not matched to a gene; V was cut back by 0 bases and J by 2 bases.

The rearrangement uses TRBV20-1 and TRBJ2-1; D remains unclear. This CDR3 region has 12 residues. Germline lookup yields CDR1 DFQATT and CDR2 SNEGSKA (reference sequence). The ends were cut back, 3 bases at V and 10 bases at J, with 13 bases in the middle. CDR3 protein: CSARPRLNEQFF. CDR3 DNA: TGCAGTGCTAGGCCCCGGCTAAACGAGCAGTTCTTC.

V usage is TRBV20-1 and J usage is TRBJ1-2; 11 bases are a match to TRBD1. Trimming at V came to 2 bases and at J to 8 bases, leaving 4 bases not matched to a gene. Germline CDR1 and CDR2: DFQATT and SNEGSKA (reference sequence). CDR3 length: 13 amino acids. CDR3 region: CSARRGQGDGYTF. CDR3 DNA: TGCAGTGCTAGAAGGGGACAGGGGGACGGCTACACCTTC.

The sample holds many counts of this clonotype. The gene calls are TRBV5-4 and TRBJ2-3, with D unclear. Germline V lookup: CDR1 SGHNT, CDR2 YYREEE (reference sequence). V lost 2 bases to trimming and J lost 1 base, with 11 bases between them. The CDR3 totals 15 residues. The CDR3 nucleotides read TGTGCCAGCAGCTTCCGAGTGGCCGGCACAGATACGCAGTATTTT. Its protein is CASSFRVAGTDTQYF.

In its sample, this clonotype was seen many times. This chain connects TRBV11-2 to TRBJ2-3, with 10 positions matching TRBD2. The CDR3 contains 16 residues. Trimming cost V 4 bases and J 0 bases; bases outside gene matches: 4. Germline V CDR1 and CDR2: SGHAT, FQNNGV. The CDR3 sequence is CASSSTSGTSTDTQYF. The CDR3 DNA is TGTGCCAGCAGCTCAACTAGCGGGACGAGCACAGATACGCAGTATTTT.

This clonotype was counted once. The chain recombines TRBV6-1 with TRBJ2-3; D tentatively reads TRBD1 or TRBD2 (5 bases each). V was clipped by 2 bases and J by 1 base, with 10 bases between them. Germline-derived CDR1 and CDR2 are MNHNS and SASEGT. This CDR3 spans 15 amino acids. The CDR3 here is CASSEHRRGTDTQYF. CDR3 bases: TGTGCCAGCAGTGAACACAGGCGGGGCACAGATACGCAGTATTTT.

This clonotype was seen at least ten times. The V call is TRBV20-1, the J call TRBJ2-5, with D possibly being TRBD2 (5 bases). The CDR3 is 15 residues long. Trimming removed 3 bases from V and 4 bases from J, with 18 bases in between. Germline V gives CDR1 DFQATT, CDR2 SNEGSKA (reference sequence). CDR3 loop: CSARWGGSVGETQYF. The CDR3 DNA reads as TGCAGTGCTAGGTGGGGTGGTAGCGTTGGAGAGACCCAGTACTTC.